A single sample is the source of the 13 T cell receptor beta chains below, sequenced in a study of a mutant IDH1 vaccine in newly diagnosed glioma. No antigens are known for them. Assay used: immunoSEQ multiplex PCR; TCRdb lists only in-frame clones, some missing. The data contain about 42,000 clones, roughly 85% of them singletons. Stated time point: week 5, during vaccination. Topical imiquimod was applied with each vaccine dose, which held 300 ug of mutant IDH1 20-mer peptide. The sample consisted of PBMCs, taken from a glioma patient whose treatment included an IDH1 peptide vaccine. The receptors stem from a man aged 35-49 years with glioma.

This clone was detected only a few times. In nucleotides, the CDR3 is TGTGCCAGCAGCCCCCAACCGCGGGAGGTTGAGACCCAGTACTTC. This codes for CASSPQPREVETQYF. The rearrangement links TRBV9 to TRBJ2-5, with TRBD2 matching 8 bases. CDR3 size: 15 residues. Germline-derived CDR1 and CDR2 are SGDLS and YYNGEE. J gave up 5 bases and V 4 bases, and 10 bases lay outside the gene matches.

The chain is built from TRBV6-5 and TRBJ2-2; the D gene is possibly TRBD1 (6 bases). Looked up from germline, CDR1 is MNHEY and CDR2 is SVGAGI. V was clipped by 4 bases and J by 7 bases, with 19 bases between them. This CDR3 is 16 amino acids long. The CDR3 DNA sequence: TGTGCCAGCAGTTTGCCTCCGGGACATCAAGTCGGGGAGCTGTTTTTT. Its protein is CASSLPPGHQVGELFF.

The V and J genes are TRBV6-4 and TRBJ1-1; D gene ambiguous. The germline V gene encodes CDR1 MRHNA and CDR2 SNTAGT. The CDR3 runs 14 residues. V lost 3 bases and J 5 bases, leaving 13 bases between the germline ends. CDR3 amino acids: CASSEGRKGTEAFF. The CDR3 DNA is TGTGCCAGCAGTGAGGGCAGGAAAGGGACTGAAGCTTTCTTT.

The chain carries TRBV7-9 and TRBJ2-2, with 15 bases lining up with TRBD2. Per the germline V gene, CDR1 is SEHNR and CDR2 is FQNEAQ (reference sequence). V was pared by 5 bases and J by 6 bases, with 4 bases of the junction left unmatched. The CDR3 totals 16 residues. The CDR3 sequence: CASSPGLAGGPGELFF. CDR3 nucleotides: TGTGCCAGCAGCCCCGGACTAGCGGGAGGGCCCGGGGAGCTGTTTTTT. The full variable domain, its missing parts supplied by reference TRBV7-9 and TRBJ2-2, is DTGVSQNPRHKITKRGQNVTFRCDPISEHNRLYWYRQTLGQGPEFLTYFQNEAQLEKSRLLSDRFSAERPKGSFSTLEIQRTEQGDSAMYLCASSPGLAGGPGELFFGEGSRLTVL.

J is TRBJ1-5 and V is TRBV7-2; no definite D call. The V end lost 1 base, the J end lost 5 bases, and 9 bases lay between the germline ends. Germline values: CDR1 SGHTA, CDR2 FQGNSA. The CDR3 contains 14 residues. The CDR3 is CASSLGVADQPQHF. The DNA of the CDR3 is TGTGCCAGCAGCTTAGGAGTGGCCGATCAGCCCCAGCATTTT.

The V gene is TRBV4-1, the J gene TRBJ2-5, with TRBD1 matching over 10 bases. This CDR3 is 15 amino acids long. V was clipped by 11 bases and J by 5 bases; unmatched bases: 14. Germline V gene data show CDR1 as MGHRA and CDR2 as YSYEKL. Here the CDR3 reads CAWTGGRRGRETQYF. The CDR3 DNA reads as TGCGCCTGGACAGGGGGGCGGAGGGGTCGGGAGACCCAGTACTTC.

This rearrangement joins TRBV9 to TRBJ1-2; possibly TRBD1 for D (5 bases). CDR1 and CDR2 from the germline V gene are SGDLS and YYNGEE. The CDR3 is 15 amino acids. V shed 4 bases and J shed 5 bases, with 18 bases lying between them. CDR3 in amino acids: CASSTRQYSRYGYTF. The CDR3 DNA reads TGTGCCAGCAGCACACGACAGTATTCTCGGTATGGCTACACCTTC.

The V call is TRBV2, the J call TRBJ2-7, with TRBD1 matching 8 bases. This CDR3 contains 14 residues. Trimming removed 8 bases from V and 1 base from J; junction bases left unmatched: 7. Looked up from germline, CDR1 is SNHLY and CDR2 is FYNNEI. This chain's CDR3 is CASSDRGESYEQYF. DNA of the CDR3: TGTGCCAGCTCCGACAGGGGCGAATCCTACGAGCAGTACTTC.

The rearrangement uses TRBV7-2 and TRBJ2-7; D is unclear. The CDR3 contains 14 residues. Germline CDR1 SGHTA, CDR2 FQGNSA. Trimming stripped 3 bases from V and 0 bases from J, with 9 bases between. CDR3 sequence: CASSFKGYSYEQYF. The DNA of the CDR3 is TGTGCCAGCAGCTTCAAGGGCTACTCCTACGAGCAGTACTTC.

The chain has TRBV7-9 and TRBJ1-1; TRBD1 is a possible D gene (5 bases). Trimming removed 3 bases from V and 0 bases from J, with 8 bases in between. The CDR3 is made up of 14 amino acids. The germline gives CDR1 SEHNR, CDR2 FQNEAQ (reference sequence). The CDR3 DNA is TGTGCCAGCAGCTTGGGGGGAATGAACACTGAAGCTTTCTTT. It translates to CASSLGGMNTEAFF.

The rearrangement joins TRBV9 to TRBJ2-3; 12 positions match TRBD1. V shed 2 bases and J 5 bases; nucleotides not matched to a gene: 3. CDR3 length: 15 residues. The germline gives CDR1 SGDLS, CDR2 YYNGEE. The CDR3 spells CASSVGTGGGDTQYF. The DNA of the CDR3 is TGTGCCAGCAGCGTTGGGACAGGGGGCGGAGATACGCAGTATTTT.

The chain links TRBV6-6 to TRBJ2-7; D not resolved. The CDR3 runs 15 residues. With 0 bases removed from V and 0 bases from J, the gap between germline ends came to 9 bases. The V gene's germline CDR1 is MNHNY and CDR2 SVGAGI (reference sequence). The CDR3 nucleotides read TGTGCCAGCAGTTACTCGGGCTGGAGCTCCTACGAGCAGTACTTC. Its protein product is CASSYSGWSSYEQYF.

The chain has TRBV19 and TRBJ2-4, with D tentatively TRBD1 (6 bases). Per germline, CDR1 LNHDA and CDR2 SQIVND (reference sequence). Trimming took 4 bases from V and 0 from J, leaving 13 bases between them. This CDR3 region has 16 residues. The CDR3 reads CASSSDRFLAKNIQYF. For the CDR3, the DNA is TGTGCCAGTAGTAGCGACAGGTTTCTAGCCAAAAACATTCAGTACTTC.